This paragraph reports one T cell receptor (beta chain). Its specificity is not known. This sample stems from a study of beta chain features in type 1 diabetes. Study observations and caveats: Shorter TCRB CDR3s, moderately but significantly so, were found in Type 1 diabetes patients in all four CD4+ subsets.

The sequenced template was cDNA made from the entire isolated RNA. The study sequenced naive, central memory and regulatory T cell samples to an average of roughly 4 million reads. TCRdb's table, derived via immunoSEQ multiplex PCR, lists solely in-frame clones and lacks some. This table holds 500,000 to 650,000 clones, around 12% found once. Germline V CDR1 and CDR2: SGHNT, YYREEE (reference sequence). Trimming took off 5 bases at V and 4 bases at J, with 17 bases between the two ends. The CDR3 is 15 amino acids. V and J are TRBV5-4 and TRBJ2-3, with D uncertain. What was sequenced was naive CD4+ T cells from blood. This clonotype originated in a man aged 25 to 40 with type 1 diabetes. CDR3 sequence (DNA): TGTGCCAGCAGTCCTTGGACGGCCCAATCAGATACGCAGTATTTT. Translated: CASSPWTAQSDTQYF.